This section outlines one T cell receptor (beta chain) sequence together with its context. The data were taken from a study of CXCR3-negative and CXCR3-positive naive CD8 T cells. Study overall: There were approximately 150 million TRB reads altogether, and each library had about 1.5 +/- 0.3 million of them.

There are 14 residues in the CDR3. Germline values: CDR1 SGHRS, CDR2 YFSETQ. Carrying UMI labels, the TRB cDNA libraries were prepared through 5' RACE. No DNA is given; TCRdb re-called the 5' RACE reads and lists each CDR3 protein once. This table lists under 50,000 distinct CDR3 sequences. Sequenced sample: naive CXCR3- CD8+ T cells from blood. Subset given: CD45RO-CCR7+CD27+CD95- naive CD8+ T cells lacking CXCR3 (TNR3-). The gene calls are TRBV5-1 and TRBJ2-7; the D call from TCRdb, TRBD1, cannot be confirmed without DNA. This TCR derives from a human donor in good health. Some clones in this sample may be carry-over from other donors' samples. Here the CDR3 reads CASSSIGTGEPAYF.